Listed here are 32 T cell receptor beta chains from one sample, sequenced in a study of blood T cell repertoires in COVID-19. Generated by immunoSEQ multiplex PCR, the TCRdb table keeps only in-frame clones and is missing some. This table holds over 450,000 clones, around nine tenths found once. The sequencing sample was made of peripheral blood. These receptors all come from a woman aged 45-59 years with COVID-19, enrolled during active disease.

Comments on this clone: The sample holds other DNA sequences that translate to the same CDR3. The chain joins TRBV5-1 to TRBJ1-4; 8 bases line up with TRBD1. The germline CDR1 and CDR2 sequences are SGHRS and YFSETQ. The CDR3 is 15 amino acids. With 0 bases clipped from V and 4 bases from J, the junction kept 2 bases outside the gene matches. As DNA, the CDR3 is TGCGCCAGCAGCTTGGGGACAGGGTATAATGAAAAACTGTTTTTT. Translated: CASSLGTGYNEKLFF. Looking up the rest from reference TRBV5-1 and TRBJ1-4 gives the full variable domain: KAGVTQTPRYLIKTRGQQVTLSCSPISGHRSVSWYQQTPGQGLQFLFEYFSETQRNKGNFPGRFSGRQFSNSRSEMNVSTLELGDSALYLCASSLGTGYNEKLFFGSGTQLSVL.

This chain connects TRBV28 to TRBJ1-6; perhaps TRBD1 as D (5 bases). Between the trimmed V and J ends, which lost 6 bases and 0 bases, there was a span of 12 bases. Germline CDR1 and CDR2: MDHEN and SYDVKM. This CDR3 spans 16 amino acids. CDR3 residues: CASRQGVSSYNSPLHF. Written as DNA, the CDR3 is TGTGCCAGCAGGCAGGGTGTGAGCTCCTATAATTCACCCCTCCACTTT.

CDR3 sequence: CASSPRRRTELNYGYTF. CDR3 in DNA: TGTGCCAGCTCACCTAGGAGGAGGACAGAACTCAACTATGGCTACACCTTC. The chain is built from TRBV18 and TRBJ1-2; D may be TRBD1 (6 bases). The V gene's germline CDR1 is KGHSH and CDR2 LQKENI. V was shortened by 3 bases and J by 2 bases, with 19 bases between the two germline ends. This CDR3 is 17 amino acids long.

CDR3 amino acids: CASRVTASDYGYTF. The CDR3 DNA follows: TGCGCCAGCCGGGTGACAGCTTCTGACTATGGCTACACCTTC. This chain links TRBV5-1 with TRBJ1-2, with D tentatively TRBD1 (5 bases). Germline values: CDR1 SGHRS, CDR2 YFSETQ. The CDR3 contains 14 residues. The V end was cut by 7 bases, the J end by 3 bases, with 16 bases between.

This sequence joins TRBV11-2 and TRBJ2-5, with TRBD2 identical over 13 bases. The length of the CDR3 is 16 residues. Germline V CDR1 and CDR2: SGHAT, FQNNGV. J was trimmed by 0 bases and V by 5 bases; bases with no gene match: 3. CDR3 sequence: CASSTGTSGNQETQYF. As DNA, the CDR3 is TGTGCCAGCAGCACCGGGACTAGCGGGAACCAAGAGACCCAGTACTTC. Looking up the rest from reference TRBV11-2 and TRBJ2-5 gives the full variable domain: EAGVAQSPRYKIIEKRQSVAFWCNPISGHATLYWYQQILGQGPKLLIQFQNNGVVDDSQLPKDRFSAERLKGVDSTLKIQPAKLEDSAVYLCASSTGTSGNQETQYFGPGTRLLVL.

The chain couples TRBV23-1 to TRBJ2-1; 7 bases map to TRBD2. TRBV23-1 is an ORF, and what it does is uncertain. V lost 2 bases, J lost 10 bases, and 11 bases stayed unmatched. There are 15 residues in the CDR3. In nucleotides, the CDR3 is TGCGCCAGCAGTCAAGGTTGGGGGGGAAAGAGAGAGCAGTTCTTC. It codes for CASSQGWGGKREQFF.

This clone appeared a single time. The gene calls are TRBV19 and TRBJ2-7, with D possibly matching TRBD2 (6 bases). The CDR3 has 13 residues. Germline V gives CDR1 LNHDA, CDR2 SQIVND (reference sequence). V lost 11 bases and J lost 3, with 17 bases in between. CDR3 sequence (DNA): TGTGCCGCGGGGCCAAACTGGAGCTACGAGCAGTACTTC. Translated: CAAGPNWSYEQYF.

The chain has TRBV7-9 and TRBJ1-1; D is possibly TRBD1 (6 bases). This CDR3 has 15 amino acids. The V gene lost 2 bases and the J gene lost 5 bases, with 15 bases spanning the gap. CDR1 and CDR2 from the germline V gene are SEHNR and FQNEAQ (reference sequence). Written as DNA, the CDR3 is TGTGCCAGCAGCTTATTTGGAGGGGGGGTAACTGAAGCTTTCTTT. Amino acid sequence: CASSLFGGGVTEAFF.

The genes are TRBV27 and TRBJ1-3, with a tentative D call TRBD1 (6 bases). V gave up 5 bases and J gave up 9 bases, with 8 bases separating them. The CDR3 length is 11 residues. Germline V gene data show CDR1 as MNHEY and CDR2 as SMNVEV (reference sequence). The CDR3 nucleotides are TGTGCCAGCAGTACAGGGAGCACCATATATTTT. Its protein is CASSTGSTIYF.

The V call is TRBV4-1, the J call TRBJ1-1, with D unresolved. The CDR3 covers 13 residues. Germline V gene sequence: CDR1 MGHRA, CDR2 YSYEKL. Trimming cost V 4 bases and J 3 bases, with 9 bases left between them. In DNA form, the CDR3 reads TGCGCCAGCAGCCCCCCTCGGGACACTGAAGCTTTCTTT. This sequence encodes CASSPPRDTEAFF.

This clone appeared once. The rearrangement joins TRBV7-8 to TRBJ1-4; D remains ambiguous. Germline V gives CDR1 SGHVS, CDR2 FQNEAQ. This CDR3 region has 14 residues. V was shortened by 1 base and J by 8 bases, with 11 bases between the two germline ends. CDR3 in DNA: TGTGCCAGCAGCTTAGGGGCAGGTGGAGAAAAACTGTTTTTT. Translated: CASSLGAGGEKLFF.

The chain employs TRBV6-5 and TRBJ1-4, with 7 bases fitting TRBD1. J was trimmed by 5 bases and V by 8 bases; bases with no gene match: 11. The CDR3 contains 15 residues. Germline V CDR1 and CDR2: MNHEY, SVGAGI. Here the CDR3 reads CASESPGQPNEKLFF. CDR3 DNA sequence: TGTGCCAGCGAATCTCCGGGACAGCCGAATGAAAAACTGTTTTTT.

The chain uses TRBV27 and TRBJ1-1, with TRBD1 as a possible D gene (5 bases). V was cut by 5 bases and J by 1 base, with 11 bases left in between. The germline CDR1 and CDR2 sequences are MNHEY and SMNVEV (reference sequence). The CDR3 is 14 residues long. The CDR3 region has the DNA TGTGCCAGCAGTCCCTCGGGGGGGAACACTGAAGCTTTCTTT. Protein sequence: CASSPSGGNTEAFF.

The chain has TRBV9 and TRBJ1-2; D uncertain. The CDR3 has 17 amino acids. Trimming shortened V by 0 bases and J by 3 bases, and 18 bases separated the two germline ends. Germline V gives CDR1 SGDLS, CDR2 YYNGEE. CDR3: CASSVGDRREAYYGYTF. Here the CDR3 DNA reads TGTGCCAGCAGCGTAGGGGATAGGAGGGAGGCTTACTATGGCTACACCTTC.

This chain links TRBV30 with TRBJ2-7; 8 bases map to TRBD2. CDR1 and CDR2 (germline): GTSNPN, SVGIG (reference sequence). The V gene end was trimmed by 0 bases and the J gene end by 5 bases; junction bases not matched to a gene: 3. The CDR3 is 13 residues long. CDR3 in DNA: TGTGCCTGGAGTGTTCGGGGGGGGGACGAGCAGTACTTC. This translates into CAWSVRGGDEQYF.

This sequence joins TRBV10-2 and TRBJ1-1; tentatively, D is TRBD1 (5 bases). Germline V CDR1 and CDR2: WSHSY, SAAADI. With 2 bases removed from V and 7 bases from J, the gap between germline ends came to 17 bases. CDR3 size: 15 residues. The CDR3 sequence is CASSEPLMTGVEAFF. The CDR3 DNA reads TGCGCCAGCAGTGAGCCTCTGATGACGGGGGTTGAAGCTTTCTTT.

This chain connects TRBV19 to TRBJ2-7, with D possibly being TRBD2 (6 bases). Looked up from germline, CDR1 is LNHDA and CDR2 is SQIVND (reference sequence). This CDR3 is 15 amino acids long. Trimming took 2 bases from V and 2 from J, leaving 13 bases between them. The CDR3 nucleotides read TGTGCCAGTAGTATAAGAGTCACTAGCACCTACGAGCAGTACTTC. Its translation is CASSIRVTSTYEQYF.

The chain recombines TRBV12-3 or TRBV12-4 with TRBJ1-1; D perhaps matches TRBD1 (5 bases). V was shortened by 3 bases and J by 11 bases, with 13 bases between the two germline ends. The length of the CDR3 is 12 residues. This CDR3 reads CASSFPSAGAFF. The CDR3 region has the DNA TGTGCCAGCAGTTTTCCATCCGCAGGGGCTTTCTTT.

The genes are TRBV19 and TRBJ1-5, with D possibly being TRBD1 (5 bases). Deletions cut 5 bases from V and 2 bases from J, with 19 bases between. The CDR3 runs 17 residues. Germline CDR1 reads LNHDA; CDR2 reads SQIVND (reference sequence). CDR3 DNA: TGTGCCAGTAGTCCGCCGTCGGGGGTCAAGGGCAATCAGCCCCAGCATTTT. This encodes CASSPPSGVKGNQPQHF.

A few counts support this clone. Other DNA sequences of this sample code for an identical CDR3. This rearrangement joins TRBV19 to TRBJ1-1, with D hard to call. V lost 3 bases and J 2 bases, leaving 10 bases between the germline ends. The CDR3 spans 14 residues. Looked up from germline, CDR1 is LNHDA and CDR2 is SQIVND (reference sequence). The CDR3 DNA follows: TGTGCCAGTAGTATTGGGCAAGTTAACACTGAAGCTTTCTTT. It translates to CASSIGQVNTEAFF. Full variable domain (rest looked up from reference TRBV19 and TRBJ1-1): DGGITQSPKYLFRKEGQNVTLSCEQNLNHDAMYWYRQDPGQGLRLIYYSQIVNDFQKGDIAEGYSVSREKKESFPLTVTSAQKNPTAFYLCASSIGQVNTEAFFGQGTRLTVV.

The chain joins TRBV6-7 to TRBJ1-5; D not certain. TRBV6-7 is an open reading frame, and its role is uncertain. Trimming took 2 bases from V and 9 from J, leaving 8 bases between them. The CDR3 has 12 amino acids. Here the CDR3 reads CASSYPTGPQHF. The CDR3 DNA reads as TGTGCCAGCAGTTACCCCACCGGGCCCCAGCATTTT.

The chain couples TRBV28 to TRBJ2-4, with 9 positions matching TRBD1. The germline gives CDR1 MDHEN, CDR2 SYDVKM. The CDR3 runs 17 residues. V lost 7 bases, J lost 2 bases, and 12 bases stayed unmatched. The DNA of the CDR3 is TGTGCCAGCAAGACAGGGGGAAGGGGGTATACCAAAAACATTCAGTACTTC. Its protein is CASKTGGRGYTKNIQYF.

The J gene is TRBJ1-2, the V gene TRBV12-5; 7 bases are a match to TRBD1. The CDR3 is made up of 15 amino acids. The V gene's germline CDR1 is LGHNT and CDR2 FRNRAP. V gave up 3 bases and J gave up 3 bases; unmatched junction bases: 7. The CDR3 reads CASGFGQGVDYGYTF. As DNA, the CDR3 is TGTGCTAGTGGTTTTGGCCAGGGGGTCGACTATGGCTACACCTTC.

The chain recombines TRBV21-1 with TRBJ2-7; TRBD1, the table's D call, lacks a check against the DNA. TRBV21-1 is annotated as a pseudogene. The CDR3 covers 14 residues. The chain's CDR3 is CASTPGQPSYEQYF. The CDR3 DNA reads as TGTGCCAGCACCCCGGGACAGCCGTCCTACGAGCAGTACTTC.

The J gene is TRBJ2-1, the V gene TRBV29-1, with 7 bases identical to TRBD2. The germline V gene has CDR1 SQVTM and CDR2 ANQGSEA. This CDR3 is built from 15 residues. The junction had 11 bases not matched to a gene; V was cut back by 3 bases and J by 6 bases. CDR3 sequence (DNA): TGCAGCGTTGAGGGAGGGACCCGTCCATTCAATGAGCAGTTCTTC. Its translation: CSVEGGTRPFNEQFF.

This sequence joins TRBV19 and TRBJ1-1; D may be TRBD1 (6 bases). Germline CDR1 and CDR2: LNHDA and SQIVND (reference sequence). The CDR3 contains 15 residues. V lost 3 bases and J lost 6, with 17 bases in between. The CDR3 DNA is TGTGCCAGTAGTATGGTTGGGCCTGGGGGCCCTGAAGCTTTCTTT. This codes for CASSMVGPGGPEAFF.

The rearrangement joins TRBV4-2 to TRBJ1-2; D is uncertain. Trimming cost V 1 base and J 6 bases, with 12 bases left between them. This CDR3 is built from 14 residues. Germline lookup yields CDR1 LGHNA and CDR2 YNFKEQ. The CDR3 is CASSQVENLDGYTF. The CDR3 bases are TGTGCCAGCAGCCAAGTAGAAAACCTGGATGGCTACACCTTC.

The rearrangement links TRBV5-1 to TRBJ1-1; D may be TRBD1 (5 bases). V lost 4 bases to trimming and J lost 5 bases, with 18 bases between them. Per germline, CDR1 SGHRS and CDR2 YFSETQ. The CDR3 has 15 residues. CDR3 nucleotide sequence: TGCGCCAGCAGCCCACGGGGGGAAGGACTTACTGAAGCTTTCTTT. Protein sequence: CASSPRGEGLTEAFF.

V is TRBV3-1 (or the pseudogene TRBV3-2) and J is TRBJ2-7; 11 bases match TRBD1. V dropped 1 base and J dropped 4; count of bases not matched to a gene: 0. The CDR3 covers 14 residues. CDR1 is LGHDT and CDR2 is YNNKEL in the germline V gene (reference sequence). The DNA of the CDR3 is TGTGCCAGCAGCCAAGGGGACAGGGGGTACGAGCAGTACTTC. This gives the protein CASSQGDRGYEQYF.

The gene calls are TRBV28 and TRBJ2-5, with D tentatively TRBD2 (6 bases). Trimming removed 7 bases from V and 3 bases from J, with 9 bases in between. The CDR3 has 12 residues. Germline V gene sequence: CDR1 MDHEN, CDR2 SYDVKM. This CDR3 reads CASNSGEETQYF. CDR3 coding DNA: TGTGCCAGCAATAGCGGTGAAGAGACCCAGTACTTC.

The chain uses TRBV4-1 and TRBJ1-2, with 7 bases fitting TRBD1. V shed 1 base and J 4 bases; nucleotides not matched to a gene: 15. Germline assignment: CDR1 MGHRA and CDR2 YSYEKL. This CDR3 spans 18 amino acids. As DNA, the CDR3 is TGCGCCAGCAGCCAAGTAATTAGGAAGGCAGGGGGAGCCTATGGCTACACCTTC. This sequence encodes CASSQVIRKAGGAYGYTF.

This sequence joins TRBV30 and TRBJ2-1; 12 positions agree with TRBD2. This CDR3 region has 18 residues. The V and J ends lost 1 base and 3 bases, in that order; junction bases with no gene match: 10. The germline V gene has CDR1 GTSNPN and CDR2 SVGIG (reference sequence). DNA of the CDR3: TGTGCCTGGAGTGGAGATTCGCTAGCGGGGGGGAACTACAATGAGCAGTTCTTC. Encoded protein: CAWSGDSLAGGNYNEQFF. The entire variable domain, with the rest obtained from reference TRBV30 and TRBJ2-1, is as follows: SQTIHQWPATLVQPVGSPLSLECTVEGTSNPNLYWYRQAAGRGLQLLFYSVGIGQISSEVPQNLSASRPQDRQFILSSKKLLLSDSGFYLCAWSGDSLAGGNYNEQFFGPGTRLTVL.